This entry concerns a single T cell receptor beta chain. Its target is unknown. The germline V gene encodes CDR1 KGHSY and CDR2 FQNENV. V lost 0 bases and J lost 2, with 8 bases in between. CDR3 size: 15 residues. The PCR contained 60 Vbeta and 13 Jbeta primers. Using immunoSEQ multiplex PCR, the repertoire was profiled, and TCRdb retains in-frame clones only, with some absent. In the table there are roughly 100,000 clones, about three fifths of which are singletons. The sample belongs to a study of cytomegalovirus exposure and HLA in healthy donors. Overall study findings and caveats: V- and J-gene trimming of TCR beta was linked (in a later analysis) to a missense DCLRE1C variant. Versus the roughly 640-donor mean, an Asian-associated ancestry cluster reportedly showed fewer N-insertions in a later analysis.

The TCR sequence derives from a human donor in good health. This chain uses TRBV16 with TRBJ1-5; no firm D call. The specimen was PBMCs. This CDR3 reads CASSQSSGGNQPQHF. The CDR3 bases are TGTGCCAGCAGCCAATCCTCCGGAGGCAATCAGCCCCAGCATTTT.